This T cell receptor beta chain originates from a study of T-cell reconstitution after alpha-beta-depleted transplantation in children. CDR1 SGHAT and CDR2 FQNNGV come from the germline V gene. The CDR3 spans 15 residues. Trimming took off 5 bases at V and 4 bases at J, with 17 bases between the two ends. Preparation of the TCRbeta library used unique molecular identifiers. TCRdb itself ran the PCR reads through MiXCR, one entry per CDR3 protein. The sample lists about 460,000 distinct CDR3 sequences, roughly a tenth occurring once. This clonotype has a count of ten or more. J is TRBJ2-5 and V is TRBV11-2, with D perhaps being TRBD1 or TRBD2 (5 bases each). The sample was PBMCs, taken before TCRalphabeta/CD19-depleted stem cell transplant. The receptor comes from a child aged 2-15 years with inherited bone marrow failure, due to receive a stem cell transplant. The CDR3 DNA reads TGTGCCAGCAGCGCCAGGGCCCAGCGGCGAGAGACCCAGTACTTC. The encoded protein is CASSARAQRRETQYF.